The clone carrying this TCR beta chain was recorded only once. This sample was included in a study of blood T cell repertoires in COVID-19. Study summary: COVID-19 samples, acute and convalescent, were from the United States, Italy and Spain.

Losses at the gene ends were 10 bases for V and 7 bases for J; bases not matched to a gene: 10. The germline V gene encodes CDR1 SGHDN and CDR2 FVKESK. CDR3 length: 13 residues. Assay used: immunoSEQ multiplex PCR; TCRdb lists only in-frame clones, some missing. The top ten clones hold approximately 2% of a sample with under 500,000 clones, 70% to 90% of them seen once. Sequencing was performed on PBMCs or T cells enriched from blood (not recorded which). The genes are TRBV14 and TRBJ2-7; the match to TRBD2 covers 10 bases. The TCR comes from a woman younger than 35 with acute COVID-19. DNA of the CDR3: TGTGCCACCCGCCTAGCGGGAGACCGGGAGCAGTACTTC. Translating gives CATRLAGDREQYF.